The sequence of this T cell receptor beta chain was determined in a study of shared clonotypes between healthy human individuals. CD8 cells regarded as naive lacked CD45RO, were positively chosen for CCR7, and omitted terminally differentiated effector memory CD45RA+ cells. V lost 4 bases and J 0 bases, leaving 10 bases between the germline ends. The CDR3 loop spans 14 amino acids. Germline-derived CDR1 and CDR2 are SGHTS and YDEGEE. The input for sorted-subset replicate PCRs was roughly 180 ng DNA, around 27,000 T cell genomes. Generated by immunoSEQ multiplex PCR, the TCRdb table keeps only in-frame clones and is missing some. The repertoire has over 2,000,000 clones, about 94% of them found once; the top ten carry 1.5% to 2%. This clone was observed a single time. Its specificity is not known. Study conclusions and caveats: Enrolling few donors narrowed the genetic and exposure-history diversity that was represented. A few donors had around 5% of their naive CD4 clonotypes in common.

The chain combines TRBV5-8 with TRBJ2-5, with D perhaps assigned TRBD1 or TRBD2 (5 bases each). The sequence was obtained from a man between 18 and 35 years old in good health. Some clones in this sample may be carry-over from other donors' samples. Sample: naive CD8+ T cells from PBMCs. The CDR3 DNA reads as TGTGCCAGCAGCCCAGAGGGGTACCAAGAGACCCAGTACTTC. It is translated as CASSPEGYQETQYF.